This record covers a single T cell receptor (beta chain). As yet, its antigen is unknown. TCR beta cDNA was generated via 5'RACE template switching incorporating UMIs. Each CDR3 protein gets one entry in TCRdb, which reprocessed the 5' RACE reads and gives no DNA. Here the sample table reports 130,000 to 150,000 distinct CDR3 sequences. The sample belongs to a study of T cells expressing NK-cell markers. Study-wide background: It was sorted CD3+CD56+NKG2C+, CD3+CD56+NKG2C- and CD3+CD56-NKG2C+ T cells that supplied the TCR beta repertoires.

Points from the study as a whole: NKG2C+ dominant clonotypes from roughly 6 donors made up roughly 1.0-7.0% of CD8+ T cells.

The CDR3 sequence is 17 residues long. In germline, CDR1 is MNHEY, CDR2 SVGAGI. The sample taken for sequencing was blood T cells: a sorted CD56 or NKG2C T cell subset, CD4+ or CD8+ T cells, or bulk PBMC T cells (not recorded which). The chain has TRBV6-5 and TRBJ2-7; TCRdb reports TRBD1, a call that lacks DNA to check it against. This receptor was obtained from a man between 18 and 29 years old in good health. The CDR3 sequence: CASSYTHGRDSSYEQYF.